One sample yielded the 9 T cell receptor beta chains listed below, sequenced in a study of cytomegalovirus exposure and HLA in healthy donors. Profiling relied on immunoSEQ multiplex PCR, and the TCRdb table lists in-frame clones only, not all of them. The table lists 150,000 to 200,000 clones, 85% of them singletons. The sequenced sample consisted of PBMCs. The receptors derive from a man younger than 40 in good health and CMV-seropositive.

The chain recombines TRBV27 with TRBJ1-1, with D perhaps matching TRBD1 (5 bases). CDR1 is MNHEY and CDR2 is SMNVEV in the germline V gene (reference sequence). This CDR3 comprises 15 residues. V lost 5 bases and J lost 6, with 19 bases in between. For the CDR3, the DNA is TGTGCCAGCAGTCGGCGAGGTGGGGGGTATTCTGAAGCTTTCTTT. Residues: CASSRRGGGYSEAFF.

The rearrangement uses TRBV28 and TRBJ2-1, with TRBD1 matching 8 bases. The CDR3 is made up of 16 amino acids. Germline CDR1 and CDR2: MDHEN and SYDVKM. V shed 6 bases and J 8 bases; nucleotides not matched to a gene: 15. The CDR3 DNA sequence: TGTGCCAGCAGAGGGTTGACAGGGGCGGGAAACCATGAGCAGTTCTTC. Translated: CASRGLTGAGNHEQFF.

The chain combines TRBV4-3 with TRBJ2-4, with D tentatively TRBD2 (6 bases). This CDR3 has 13 residues. V gave up 0 bases and J gave up 7 bases, with 7 bases separating them. CDR1 and CDR2 (germline): LGHNA, YSLEER. CDR3 sequence reads: CASSQDRGNIQYF. Here the CDR3 DNA reads TGCGCCAGCAGCCAAGATCGGGGGAACATTCAGTACTTC.

This rearrangement joins TRBV5-1 to TRBJ1-1, with 8 bases that match TRBD1. V trimming: 1 base; J trimming: 0 bases; junction bases outside the gene matches: 5. The germline V gene has CDR1 SGHRS and CDR2 YFSETQ. The CDR3 extends over 16 amino acids. The CDR3 sequence: CASSLQGAGMNTEAFF. The CDR3 DNA reads as TGCGCCAGCAGCTTGCAGGGGGCGGGGATGAACACTGAAGCTTTCTTT.

The rearrangement links TRBV6-5 to TRBJ2-7, with D possibly being TRBD1 (6 bases). The CDR3 loop spans 15 amino acids. Trimming took off 4 bases at V and 3 bases at J, with 16 bases between the two ends. Germline CDR1 reads MNHEY; CDR2 reads SVGAGI. Here the CDR3 DNA reads TGTGCCAGCAGTTTAACCGCAGGGGAAGTCTACGAGCAGTACTTC. It specifies CASSLTAGEVYEQYF.

This chain links TRBV7-2 with TRBJ1-2; D gene unclear. From germline, CDR1 is SGHTA and CDR2 FQGNSA. The length of the CDR3 is 12 residues. Between the trimmed V and J ends, which lost 5 bases and 8 bases, there was a span of 12 bases. CDR3 coding DNA: TGTGCCAGCAGCCCCGGGAACTGGGGCTACACCTTC. Translated, it gives CASSPGNWGYTF.

The V and J genes are TRBV21-1 and TRBJ1-2; the D segment call TRBD1 is taken from the table without a DNA check. TRBV21-1 is a pseudogene locus. The CDR3 length is 13 residues. CDR3 loop: CASSKPSQGPYTF. CDR3 nucleotides: TGTGCCAGCAGCAAACCTTCTCAGGGCCCCTACACCTTC.

Only one count was recorded for this clone. The rearrangement uses TRBV7-9 and TRBJ2-5; D is uncertain. Germline loops: CDR1 SEHNR, CDR2 FQNEAQ (reference sequence). The CDR3 is 12 amino acids. Trimming pared 2 bases from V and 5 bases from J, leaving 6 bases between. The CDR3 here is CASSLFSETQYF. The CDR3, as DNA: TGTGCCAGCAGCTTATTTTCGGAGACCCAGTACTTC. Combining the CDR3 with reference TRBV7-9 and TRBJ2-5 gives the whole variable domain DTGVSQNPRHKITKRGQNVTFRCDPISEHNRLYWYRQTLGQGPEFLTYFQNEAQLEKSRLLSDRFSAERPKGSFSTLEIQRTEQGDSAMYLCASSLFSETQYFGPGTRLLVL.

The rearrangement uses TRBV5-1 and TRBJ2-1; maybe TRBD2 (5 bases). The CDR3 length is 15 residues. Germline lookup yields CDR1 SGHRS and CDR2 YFSETQ. The V end lost 1 base, the J end lost 0 bases, and 8 bases lay between the germline ends. CDR3 in amino acids: CASSLLGSSYNEQFF. The CDR3 nucleotides read TGCGCCAGCAGCTTGCTGGGGAGCTCCTACAATGAGCAGTTCTTC.